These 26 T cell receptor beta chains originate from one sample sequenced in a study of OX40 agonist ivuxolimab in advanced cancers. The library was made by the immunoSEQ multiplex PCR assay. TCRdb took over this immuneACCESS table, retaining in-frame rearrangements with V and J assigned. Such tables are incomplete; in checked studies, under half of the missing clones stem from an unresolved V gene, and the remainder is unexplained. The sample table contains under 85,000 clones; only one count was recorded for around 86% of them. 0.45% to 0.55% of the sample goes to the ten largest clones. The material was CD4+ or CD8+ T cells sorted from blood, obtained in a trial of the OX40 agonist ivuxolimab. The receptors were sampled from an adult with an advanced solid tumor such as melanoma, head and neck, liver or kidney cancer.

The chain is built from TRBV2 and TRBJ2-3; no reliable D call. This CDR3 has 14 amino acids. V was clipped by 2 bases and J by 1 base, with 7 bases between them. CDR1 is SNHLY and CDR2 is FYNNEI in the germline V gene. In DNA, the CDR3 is TGTGCCAGCAGTGAATTGAGTCGCACAGATACGCAGTATTTT. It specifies CASSELSRTDTQYF.

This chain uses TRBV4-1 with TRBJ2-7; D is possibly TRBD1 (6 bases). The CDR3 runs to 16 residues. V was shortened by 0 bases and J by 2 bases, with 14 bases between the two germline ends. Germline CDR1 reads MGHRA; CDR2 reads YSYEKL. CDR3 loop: CASSQDPRQETYEQYF. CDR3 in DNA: TGCGCCAGCAGCCAAGACCCGCGACAGGAGACCTACGAGCAGTACTTC.

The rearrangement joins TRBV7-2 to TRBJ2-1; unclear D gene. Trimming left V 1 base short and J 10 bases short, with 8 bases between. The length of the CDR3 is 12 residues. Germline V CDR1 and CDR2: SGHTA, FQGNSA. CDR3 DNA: TGTGCCAGCAGCTTAGTTTTTAGGGAGCAGTTCTTC. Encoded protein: CASSLVFREQFF. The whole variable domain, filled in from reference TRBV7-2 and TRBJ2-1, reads GAGVSQSPSNKVTEKGKDVELRCDPISGHTALYWYRQSLGQGLEFLIYFQGNSAPDKSGLPSDRFSAERTGGSVSTLTIQRTQQEDSAVYLCASSLVFREQFFGPGTRLTVL.

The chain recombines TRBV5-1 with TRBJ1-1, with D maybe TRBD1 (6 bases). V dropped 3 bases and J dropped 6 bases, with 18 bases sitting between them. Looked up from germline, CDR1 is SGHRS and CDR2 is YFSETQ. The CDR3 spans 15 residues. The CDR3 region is CASSSSRTVDSEAFF. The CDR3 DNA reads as TGCGCCAGCAGCTCATCGCGGACAGTCGATTCTGAAGCTTTCTTT.

The CDR3 DNA reads TGTGCCAGCATCCCCCGGAGGGGGGTCACAGATACGCAGTATTTT. This gives the protein CASIPRRGVTDTQYF. The chain carries TRBV7-2 and TRBJ2-3; possibly TRBD1 or TRBD2 for D (6 bases each). V lost 7 bases and J 2 bases, leaving 16 bases between the germline ends. The CDR3 runs to 15 residues. Germline loops: CDR1 SGHTA, CDR2 FQGNSA. Filled out from reference TRBV7-2 and TRBJ2-3, the complete variable domain reads GAGVSQSPSNKVTEKGKDVELRCDPISGHTALYWYRQSLGQGLEFLIYFQGNSAPDKSGLPSDRFSAERTGGSVSTLTIQRTQQEDSAVYLCASIPRRGVTDTQYFGPGTRLTVL.

The CDR3 nucleotides are TGTGCCAGCAGTGAAGAAACCCTAGCTAACTATGGCTACACCTTC. It codes for CASSEETLANYGYTF. V is TRBV6-1 and J is TRBJ1-2; unclear D gene. The germline V gene has CDR1 MNHNS and CDR2 SASEGT. The V gene lost 1 base and the J gene lost 0 bases, with 9 bases spanning the gap. This CDR3 contains 15 residues.

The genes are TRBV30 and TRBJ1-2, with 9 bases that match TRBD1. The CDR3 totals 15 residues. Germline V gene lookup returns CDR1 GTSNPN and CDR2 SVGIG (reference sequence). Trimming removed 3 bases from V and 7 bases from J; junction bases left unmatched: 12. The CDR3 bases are TGTGCCTGGAGGGGGCGGGACAGGGTAGTCGGTGGCTACACCTTC. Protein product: CAWRGRDRVVGGYTF.

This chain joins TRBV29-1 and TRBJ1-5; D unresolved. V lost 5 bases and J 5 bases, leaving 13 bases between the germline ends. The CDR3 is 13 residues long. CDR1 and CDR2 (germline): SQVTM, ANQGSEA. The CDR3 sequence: CSVQSHGDQPQHF. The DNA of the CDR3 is TGCAGCGTTCAGTCCCATGGGGATCAGCCCCAGCATTTT.

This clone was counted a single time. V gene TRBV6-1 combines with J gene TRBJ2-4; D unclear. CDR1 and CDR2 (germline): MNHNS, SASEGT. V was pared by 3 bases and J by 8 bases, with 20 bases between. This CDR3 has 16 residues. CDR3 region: CASSEFGPRLEDIQYF. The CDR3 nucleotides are TGTGCCAGCAGTGAGTTCGGGCCTCGTCTAGAGGACATTCAGTACTTC.

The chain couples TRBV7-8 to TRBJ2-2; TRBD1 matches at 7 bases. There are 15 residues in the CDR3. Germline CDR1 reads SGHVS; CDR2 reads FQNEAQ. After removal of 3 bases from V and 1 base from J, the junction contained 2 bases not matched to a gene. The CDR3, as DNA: TGTGCCAGCAGCTTCGACAGGGAGAACACCGGGGAGCTGTTTTTT. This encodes CASSFDRENTGELFF.

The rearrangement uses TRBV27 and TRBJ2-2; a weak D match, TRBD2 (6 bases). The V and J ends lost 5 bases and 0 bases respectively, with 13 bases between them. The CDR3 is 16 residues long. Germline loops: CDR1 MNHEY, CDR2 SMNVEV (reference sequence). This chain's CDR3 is CASSRRLDANTGELFF. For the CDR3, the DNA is TGTGCCAGCAGTCGGAGACTAGACGCGAACACCGGGGAGCTGTTTTTT.

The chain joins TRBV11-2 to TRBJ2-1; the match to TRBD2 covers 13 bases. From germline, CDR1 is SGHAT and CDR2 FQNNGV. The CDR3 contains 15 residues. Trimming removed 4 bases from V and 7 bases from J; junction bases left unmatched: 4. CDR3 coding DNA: TGTGCCAGCAGCTCCCGACTAGCGGGAGGAAATGAGCAGTTCTTC. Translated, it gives CASSSRLAGGNEQFF. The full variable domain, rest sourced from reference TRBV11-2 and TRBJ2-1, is EAGVAQSPRYKIIEKRQSVAFWCNPISGHATLYWYQQILGQGPKLLIQFQNNGVVDDSQLPKDRFSAERLKGVDSTLKIQPAKLEDSAVYLCASSSRLAGGNEQFFGPGTRLTVL.

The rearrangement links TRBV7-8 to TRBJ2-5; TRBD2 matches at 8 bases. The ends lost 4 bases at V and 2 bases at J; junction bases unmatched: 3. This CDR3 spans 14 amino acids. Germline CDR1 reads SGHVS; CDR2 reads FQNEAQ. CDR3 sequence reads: CASSSPGGQETQYF. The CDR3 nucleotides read TGTGCCAGCAGCTCCCCGGGGGGGCAAGAGACCCAGTACTTC.

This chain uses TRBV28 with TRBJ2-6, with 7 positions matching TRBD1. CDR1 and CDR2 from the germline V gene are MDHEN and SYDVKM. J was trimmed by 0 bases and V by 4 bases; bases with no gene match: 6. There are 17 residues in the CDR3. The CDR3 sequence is CASSSGQPFSGANVLTF. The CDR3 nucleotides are TGTGCCAGCAGTTCGGGACAGCCGTTCTCTGGGGCCAACGTCCTGACTTTC.

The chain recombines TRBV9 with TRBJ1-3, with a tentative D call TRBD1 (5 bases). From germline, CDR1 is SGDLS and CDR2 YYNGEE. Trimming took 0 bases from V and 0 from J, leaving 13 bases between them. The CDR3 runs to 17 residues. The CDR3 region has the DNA TGTGCCAGCAGCGTAGGGGGACGGGATCCCTCTGGAAACACCATATATTTT. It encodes CASSVGGRDPSGNTIYF.

In nucleotides, the CDR3 is TGTGCCAGCAGCTTAGTCAGGGGCGCGGGGGCCGGGGAGCTGTTTTTT. Protein product: CASSLVRGAGAGELFF. V and J are TRBV11-2 and TRBJ2-2; tentative D call: TRBD2 (7 bases). The CDR3 is 16 residues long. V lost 1 base, J lost 6 bases, and 15 bases lay in between. Germline CDR1 and CDR2: SGHAT and FQNNGV.

The CDR3 region is CAIDTGDEQFF. CDR3 DNA: TGTGCCATCGATACAGGGGATGAGCAGTTCTTC. This sequence joins TRBV10-3 and TRBJ2-1, with TRBD1 identical over 7 bases. CDR3 size: 11 residues. CDR1 is ENHRY and CDR2 is SYGVKD in the germline V gene. V lost 8 bases, J lost 8 bases, and 3 bases stayed unmatched.

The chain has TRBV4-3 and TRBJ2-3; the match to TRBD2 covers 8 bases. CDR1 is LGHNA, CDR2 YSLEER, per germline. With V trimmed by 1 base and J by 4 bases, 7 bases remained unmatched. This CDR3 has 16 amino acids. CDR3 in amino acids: CASSQVRTSGPDTQYF. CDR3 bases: TGCGCCAGCAGCCAAGTTCGCACTAGCGGTCCAGATACGCAGTATTTT.

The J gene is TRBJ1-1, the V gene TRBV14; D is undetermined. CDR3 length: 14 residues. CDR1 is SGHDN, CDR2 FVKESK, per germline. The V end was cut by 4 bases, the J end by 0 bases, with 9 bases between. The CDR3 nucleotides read TGTGCCAGCAGCCTACCGGGTATGAACACTGAAGCTTTCTTT. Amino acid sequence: CASSLPGMNTEAFF. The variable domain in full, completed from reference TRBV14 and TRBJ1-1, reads EAGVTQFPSHSVIEKGQTVTLRCDPISGHDNLYWYRRVMGKEIKFLLHFVKESKQDESGMPNNRFLAERTGGTYSTLKVQPAELEDSGVYFCASSLPGMNTEAFFGQGTRLTVV.

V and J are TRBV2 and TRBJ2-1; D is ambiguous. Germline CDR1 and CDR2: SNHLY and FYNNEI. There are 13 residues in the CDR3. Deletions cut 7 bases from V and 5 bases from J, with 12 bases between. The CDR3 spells CASTGPNHNEQFF. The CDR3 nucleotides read TGTGCCAGCACGGGTCCGAACCACAATGAGCAGTTCTTC.

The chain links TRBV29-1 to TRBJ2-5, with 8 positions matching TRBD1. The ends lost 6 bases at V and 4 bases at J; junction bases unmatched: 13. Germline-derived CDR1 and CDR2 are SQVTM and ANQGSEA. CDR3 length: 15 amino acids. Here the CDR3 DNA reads TGCAGCGTCCACCGGACAGGGCTGGCAAGAGAGACCCAGTACTTC. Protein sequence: CSVHRTGLARETQYF. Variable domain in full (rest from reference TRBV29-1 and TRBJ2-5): SAVISQKPSRDICQRGTSLTIQCQVDSQVTMMFWYRQQPGQSLTLIATANQGSEATYESGFVIDKFPISRPNLTFSTLTVSNMSPEDSSIYLCSVHRTGLARETQYFGPGTRLLVL.

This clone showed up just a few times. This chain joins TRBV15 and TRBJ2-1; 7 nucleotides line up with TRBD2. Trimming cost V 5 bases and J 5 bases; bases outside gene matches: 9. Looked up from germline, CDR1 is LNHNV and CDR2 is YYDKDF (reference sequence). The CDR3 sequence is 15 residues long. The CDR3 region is CATSGRLAQNNEQFF. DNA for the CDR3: TGTGCCACCAGCGGCCGACTAGCCCAGAACAATGAGCAGTTCTTC.

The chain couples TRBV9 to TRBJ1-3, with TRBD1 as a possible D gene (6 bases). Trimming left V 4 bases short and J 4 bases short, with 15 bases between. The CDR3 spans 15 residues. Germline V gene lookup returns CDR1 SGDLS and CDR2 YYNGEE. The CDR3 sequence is CASSTGQSPGNTIYF. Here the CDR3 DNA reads TGTGCCAGCAGCACTGGACAGTCCCCCGGAAACACCATATATTTT. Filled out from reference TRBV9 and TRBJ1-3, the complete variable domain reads DSGVTQTPKHLITATGQRVTLRCSPRSGDLSVYWYQQSLDQGLQFLIQYYNGEERAKGNILERFSAQQFPDLHSELNLSSLELGDSALYFCASSTGQSPGNTIYFGEGSWLTVV.

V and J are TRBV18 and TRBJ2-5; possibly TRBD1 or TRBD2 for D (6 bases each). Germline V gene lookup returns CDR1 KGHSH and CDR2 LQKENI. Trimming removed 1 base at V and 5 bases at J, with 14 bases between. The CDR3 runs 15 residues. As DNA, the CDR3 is TGTGCCAGCTCACCACTTAGGGGGGCGCAGGAGACCCAGTACTTC. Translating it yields CASSPLRGAQETQYF.

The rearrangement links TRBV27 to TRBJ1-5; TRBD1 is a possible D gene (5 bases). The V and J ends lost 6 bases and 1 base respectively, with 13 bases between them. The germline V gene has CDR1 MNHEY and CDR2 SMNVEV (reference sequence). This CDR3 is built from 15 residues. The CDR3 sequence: CASSTSGRSNQPQHF. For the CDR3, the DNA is TGTGCCAGCAGCACCTCAGGGAGGAGCAATCAGCCCCAGCATTTT.

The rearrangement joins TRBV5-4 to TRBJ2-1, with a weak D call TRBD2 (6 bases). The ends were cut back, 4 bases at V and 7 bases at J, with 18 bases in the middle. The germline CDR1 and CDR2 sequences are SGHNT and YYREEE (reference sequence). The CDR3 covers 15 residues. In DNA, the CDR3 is TGTGCCAGCAGCCCGACGGCTAGCGTTTATAATGAGCAGTTCTTC. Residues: CASSPTASVYNEQFF.